Presented here are 8 T cell receptor beta chains from one specimen sequenced in a study of blood T cell repertoires in COVID-19. Sequenced by immunoSEQ multiplex PCR; TCRdb stores in-frame clones only, minus some. The table lists fewer than 450,000 clones, about nine tenths of them singletons. The specimen sequenced was PBMCs or T cells enriched from blood (not recorded which). The receptor source for this set is a man between 18 and 29 years old who had recovered from COVID-19.

This rearrangement joins TRBV6-5 to TRBJ2-2, with TRBD1 matching over 7 bases. Germline V gene lookup returns CDR1 MNHEY and CDR2 SVGAGI. With 6 bases clipped from V and 5 bases from J, the junction kept 3 bases outside the gene matches. The CDR3 has 13 residues. In DNA, the CDR3 is TGTGCCAGCAGCCAACAGGGGACCGGGGAGCTGTTTTTT. Residues: CASSQQGTGELFF.

The V gene is TRBV14, the J gene TRBJ2-7, with D possibly TRBD2 on 5 matching bases. Per germline, CDR1 SGHDN and CDR2 FVKESK. The CDR3 has 13 residues. V gave up 3 bases and J gave up 3 bases, with 9 bases separating them. As DNA, the CDR3 is TGTGCCAGCAGCCAGACGGGGTTCTACGAGCAGTACTTC. Its translation: CASSQTGFYEQYF.

The V call is TRBV20-1, the J call TRBJ1-3; D is unclear. The CDR3 is 11 amino acids. Looked up from germline, CDR1 is DFQATT and CDR2 is SNEGSKA (reference sequence). Deletions cut 0 bases from V and 6 bases from J, with 3 bases between. Written as DNA, the CDR3 is TGCAGTGCTAGAGACCTAAACACCATATATTTT. This sequence encodes CSARDLNTIYF.

The chain joins TRBV6-2 or TRBV6-3 to TRBJ2-3; no reliable D call. CDR1 and CDR2 from the germline V gene are MNHEY and SVGEGT. The CDR3 is made up of 12 amino acids. Trimming removed 4 bases from V and 2 bases from J, with 4 bases in between. This CDR3 reads CASSSVTDTQYF. Written as DNA, the CDR3 is TGTGCCAGCAGTTCGGTCACAGATACGCAGTATTTT.

The chain is built from TRBV5-1 and TRBJ2-3, with a weak D call TRBD2 (6 bases). The germline V gene encodes CDR1 SGHRS and CDR2 YFSETQ. The V gene lost 4 bases and the J gene lost 5 bases, with 17 bases spanning the gap. The CDR3 is 15 residues long. Here the CDR3 reads CASSGGAGRGDTQYF. The CDR3 nucleotides are TGCGCCAGCAGCGGCGGGGCCGGGCGCGGAGATACGCAGTATTTT.

The rearrangement uses TRBV9 and TRBJ1-1; D is unresolved. The CDR3 is 14 residues long. Germline V lookup: CDR1 SGDLS, CDR2 YYNGEE. Deletions cut 0 bases from V and 0 bases from J, with 6 bases between. The CDR3 loop is CASSVVDMNTEAFF. The CDR3 DNA reads TGTGCCAGCAGCGTAGTAGACATGAACACTGAAGCTTTCTTT. Full variable domain (missing parts from reference TRBV9 and TRBJ1-1): DSGVTQTPKHLITATGQRVTLRCSPRSGDLSVYWYQQSLDQGLQFLIQYYNGEERAKGNILERFSAQQFPDLHSELNLSSLELGDSALYFCASSVVDMNTEAFFGQGTRLTVV.

This clone appeared once. V is TRBV3-1 (or the pseudogene TRBV3-2) and J is TRBJ1-2, with TRBD1 as a possible D gene (6 bases). V lost 4 bases to trimming and J lost 4 bases, with 10 bases between them. This CDR3 contains 13 residues. Germline CDR1 is LGHDT and CDR2 is YNNKEL (reference sequence). The CDR3 here is CASSPGQIYGYTF. CDR3 nucleotide sequence: TGTGCCAGCAGCCCTGGACAGATCTATGGCTACACCTTC.

V is TRBV28 and J is TRBJ1-5, with D hard to call. The CDR3 contains 14 residues. Germline V gene data show CDR1 as MDHEN and CDR2 as SYDVKM. Trimming removed 4 bases from V and 4 bases from J, with 11 bases in between. CDR3 sequence (DNA): TGTGCCAGCAGTTCCGCTAGCAAGAATCAGCCCCAGCATTTT. This translates into CASSSASKNQPQHF.